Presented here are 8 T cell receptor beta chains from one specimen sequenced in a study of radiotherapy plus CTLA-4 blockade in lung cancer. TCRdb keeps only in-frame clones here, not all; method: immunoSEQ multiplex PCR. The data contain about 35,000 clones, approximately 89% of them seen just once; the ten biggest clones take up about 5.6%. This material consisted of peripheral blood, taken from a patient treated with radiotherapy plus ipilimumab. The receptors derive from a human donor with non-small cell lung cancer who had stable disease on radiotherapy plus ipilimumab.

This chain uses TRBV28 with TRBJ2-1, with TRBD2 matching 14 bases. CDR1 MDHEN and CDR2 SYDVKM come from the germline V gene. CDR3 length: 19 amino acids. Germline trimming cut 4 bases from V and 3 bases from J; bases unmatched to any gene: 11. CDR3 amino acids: CASSSPGLAGVGHYNEQFF. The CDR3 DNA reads TGTGCCAGCAGTTCCCCGGGACTAGCGGGAGTAGGGCACTACAATGAGCAGTTCTTC.

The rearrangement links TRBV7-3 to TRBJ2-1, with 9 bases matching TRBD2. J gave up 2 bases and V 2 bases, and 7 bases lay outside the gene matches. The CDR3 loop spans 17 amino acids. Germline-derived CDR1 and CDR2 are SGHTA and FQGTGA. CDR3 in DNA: TGTGCCAGCAGCTTAGGGCCTAGCGGGGAAGCCTACAATGAGCAGTTCTTC. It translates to CASSLGPSGEAYNEQFF.

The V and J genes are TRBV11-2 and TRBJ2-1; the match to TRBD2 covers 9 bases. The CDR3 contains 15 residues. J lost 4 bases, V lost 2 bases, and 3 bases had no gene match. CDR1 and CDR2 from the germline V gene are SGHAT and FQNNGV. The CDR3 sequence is CASSLMTSGYNEQFF. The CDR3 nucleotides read TGTGCCAGCAGCTTAATGACTAGCGGTTACAATGAGCAGTTCTTC.

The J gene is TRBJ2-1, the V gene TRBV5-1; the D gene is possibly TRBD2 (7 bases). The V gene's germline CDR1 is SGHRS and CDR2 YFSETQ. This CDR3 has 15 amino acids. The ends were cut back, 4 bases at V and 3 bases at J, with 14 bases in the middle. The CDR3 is CASSVYREGYNEQFF. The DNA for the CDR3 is TGCGCCAGCAGCGTATACAGGGAGGGCTACAATGAGCAGTTCTTC.

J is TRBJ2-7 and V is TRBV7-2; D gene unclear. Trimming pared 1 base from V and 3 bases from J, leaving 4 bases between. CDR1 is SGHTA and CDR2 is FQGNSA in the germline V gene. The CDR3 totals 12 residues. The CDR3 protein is CASSLVLYEQYF. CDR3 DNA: TGTGCCAGCAGCTTAGTTCTCTACGAGCAGTACTTC.

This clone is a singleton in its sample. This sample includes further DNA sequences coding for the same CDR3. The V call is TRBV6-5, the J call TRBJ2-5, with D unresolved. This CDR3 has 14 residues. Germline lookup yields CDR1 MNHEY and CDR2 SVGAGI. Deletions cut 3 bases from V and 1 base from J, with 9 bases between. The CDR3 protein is CASSYSLIQETQYF. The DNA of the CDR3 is TGTGCCAGCAGTTATTCCTTAATCCAAGAGACCCAGTACTTC.

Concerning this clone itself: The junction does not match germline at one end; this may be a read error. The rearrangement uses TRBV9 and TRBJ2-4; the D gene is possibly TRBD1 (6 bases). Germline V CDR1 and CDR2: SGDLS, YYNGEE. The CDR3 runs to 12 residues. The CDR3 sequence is CASSPESGDMNF. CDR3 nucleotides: TGTGCCAGCAGCCCTGAATCAGGGGACATGAACTTC.

CDR3 loop: CASSELSQGAYTEAFF. DNA for the CDR3: TGTGCCAGCAGTGAATTGTCGCAGGGGGCGTACACTGAAGCTTTCTTT. The chain joins TRBV2 to TRBJ1-1; 8 bases align to TRBD1. The germline gives CDR1 SNHLY, CDR2 FYNNEI. V trimming: 2 bases; J trimming: 3 bases; junction bases outside the gene matches: 8. This CDR3 has 16 residues.